This entry features one T cell receptor (beta chain) sequence. This record comes from a study of preoperative IRX-2 immunotherapy in early breast cancer. The J segment lost 0 bases and the V segment lost 4 bases, leaving 15 bases of the junction unmatched. The CDR3 has 19 amino acids. From germline, CDR1 is SGHNT and CDR2 YENEEA. Method: immunoSEQ multiplex PCR; TCRdb's copy keeps in-frame clones and lacks some. The sample gives around 24,000 clones, roughly 75% of which show up once; under 7% is in the top ten. Treatment indicated: preoperative locoregional IRX-2 cytokine immunotherapy. This phase Ib study tested locoregional IRX-2 cytokine immunotherapy given before surgery.

This TCR came from a human donor with breast cancer. V usage is TRBV11-3 and J usage is TRBJ2-4; 7 nucleotides match TRBD1. The material sequenced was lymph node tissue, taken after IRX-2 immunotherapy. CDR3 sequence reads: CASSSGFIQGEIAKNIQYF. The CDR3 DNA is TGTGCCAGCAGCTCCGGATTCATTCAGGGGGAAATAGCCAAAAACATTCAGTACTTC.